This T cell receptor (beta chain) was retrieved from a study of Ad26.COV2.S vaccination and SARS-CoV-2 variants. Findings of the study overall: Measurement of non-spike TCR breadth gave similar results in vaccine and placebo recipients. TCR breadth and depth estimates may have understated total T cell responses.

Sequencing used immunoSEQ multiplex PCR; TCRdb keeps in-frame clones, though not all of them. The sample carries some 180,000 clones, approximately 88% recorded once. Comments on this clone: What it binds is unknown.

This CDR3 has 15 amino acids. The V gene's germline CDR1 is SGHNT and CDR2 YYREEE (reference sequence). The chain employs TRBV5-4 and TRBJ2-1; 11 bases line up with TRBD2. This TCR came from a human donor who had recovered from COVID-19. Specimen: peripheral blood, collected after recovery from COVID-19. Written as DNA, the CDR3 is TGTGCGACAAAACTTAGCGGGAGGGCCACGGCAGGGCAGTTCTTC. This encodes CATKLSGRATAGQFF.